This is a list of T cell receptor beta chains from one sample in a study of OX40 agonist ivuxolimab in advanced cancers. TCRdb's copy holds only in-frame clones and misses some; the assay was immunoSEQ multiplex PCR. This sample has around 60,000 clones, with roughly 89% found just once. The sequenced sample was CD4+ or CD8+ T cells sorted from blood, obtained in a trial of the OX40 agonist ivuxolimab. Source of these receptors: an adult with an advanced solid tumor such as melanoma, head and neck, liver or kidney cancer. The CDR3 runs from the conserved cysteine through the conserved F or W. A D gene is named only where the DNA matches it firmly. Where a row states a size, it is once, few, many or the class of an expanded clone; other rows omit it.

clone size	D gene	CDR3 length	V gene	J gene	CDR3 protein	CDR3 DNA
.	.	15	TRBV11-2	TRBJ1-1	CASSLGAGWDTEAFF	TGTGCCAGCAGCTTAGGGGCAGGTTGGGACACTGAAGCTTTCTTT
.	.	14	TRBV30	TRBJ2-7	CAWSEGTATYEQYF	TGTGCCTGGAGTGAAGGGACGGCTACCTACGAGCAGTACTTC
.	.	17	TRBV30	TRBJ2-2	CAWSVGLGTKNTGELFF	TGTGCCTGGAGTGTAGGCCTTGGGACAAAGAACACCGGGGAGCTGTTTTTT
.	.	15	TRBV11-3	TRBJ2-3	CASSPGGLWGDTQYF	TGTGCCAGCAGCCCAGGGGGGTTGTGGGGAGATACGCAGTATTTT
.	TRBD1	14	TRBV27	TRBJ2-1	CASSWTGGYNEQFF	TGTGCCAGCAGCTGGACAGGGGGCTACAATGAGCAGTTCTTC
.	TRBD2	18	TRBV9	TRBJ2-1	CASSVVLAGDPSYNEQFF	TGTGCCAGCAGCGTAGTATTAGCGGGGGACCCCTCCTACAATGAGCAGTTCTTC
.	TRBD1	17	TRBV4-2	TRBJ2-1	CASSQDDWDRGGNEQFF	TGTGCCAGCAGCCAAGATGATTGGGACAGGGGTGGAAATGAGCAGTTCTTC
.	TRBD1	15	TRBV2	TRBJ2-1	CASSETGTVYNEQFF	TGTGCCAGCAGTGAAACCGGGACAGTCTACAATGAGCAGTTCTTC
once	.	15	TRBV9	TRBJ1-2	CASSVPPVSFYGYTF	TGTGCCAGCAGCGTACCTCCGGTAAGCTTCTATGGCTACACCTTC
once	TRBD1	16	TRBV28	TRBJ2-7	CASRPAGTGGNYEQYF	TGTGCCAGCAGGCCAGCCGGGACAGGGGGTAACTACGAGCAGTACTTC
.	.	15	TRBV27	TRBJ1-1	CASTEGPAGNTEAFF	TGTGCCAGCACCGAGGGGCCAGCAGGGAACACTGAAGCTTTCTTT
.	TRBD1	14	TRBV5-1	TRBJ1-1	CASSPGTGSTEAFF	TGCGCCAGCAGCCCCGGGACAGGGAGCACTGAAGCTTTCTTT
.	.	14	TRBV10-3	TRBJ2-1	CAISPGPPNNEQFF	TGTGCCATCAGCCCGGGACCACCGAACAATGAGCAGTTCTTC
.	.	18	TRBV9	TRBJ2-2	CASSADYDGGRWTGELFF	TGTGCCAGCAGCGCCGACTACGACGGGGGGCGTTGGACCGGGGAGCTGTTTTTT
.	TRBD1	14	TRBV9	TRBJ1-2	CASSAPDRVYGYTF	TGTGCCAGCAGCGCCCCGGACAGGGTCTATGGCTACACCTTC
.	.	14	TRBV27	TRBJ1-1	CASSPVTGNTEAFF	TGTGCCAGCAGTCCCGTCACGGGGAACACTGAAGCTTTCTTT
.	TRBD1	15	TRBV5-4	TRBJ1-2	CASSLITTGGYGYTF	TGTGCCAGCAGCTTGATCACGACAGGGGGTTATGGCTACACCTTC
.	.	15	TRBV6-6	TRBJ2-7	CASSWVPEGNYEQYF	TGTGCCAGCAGCTGGGTACCGGAAGGGAACTACGAGCAGTACTTC
.	TRBD1	15	TRBV5-1	TRBJ2-7	CASSSGTEAFYEQYF	TGCGCCAGCAGCTCCGGGACAGAAGCCTTCTACGAGCAGTACTTC
.	TRBD2	18	TRBV7-9	TRBJ2-2	CASSSWTSADSNTGELFF	TGTGCCAGCAGCTCCTGGACTAGCGCCGATTCGAACACCGGGGAGCTGTTTTTT
.	.	15	TRBV6-5	TRBJ1-2	CASSSQGGGGYGYTF	TGTGCCAGCAGTTCTCAGGGTGGAGGGGGCTATGGCTACACCTTC
once	.	13	TRBV7-3	TRBJ2-7	CAKDLTSSYEQYF	TGTGCCAAGGACCTAACGAGCTCCTACGAGCAGTACTTC
.	TRBD2	15	TRBV19	TRBJ2-7	CASSIGSGRPYEQYF	TGTGCCAGTAGTATTGGTAGCGGGAGGCCCTACGAGCAGTACTTC
.	TRBD2	16	TRBV7-9	TRBJ2-1	CASSLALADSYNEQFF	TGTGCCAGCAGCTTAGCTCTAGCGGACTCCTACAATGAGCAGTTCTTC
once	.	14	TRBV19	TRBJ2-7	CASSIGVRGYEQYF	TGTGCCAGTAGTATAGGCGTCCGGGGCTACGAGCAGTACTTC
once	.	12	TRBV7-9	TRBJ2-1	CASSLEHSEQFF	TGTGCCAGCAGCTTAGAACATAGTGAGCAGTTCTTC
.	.	14	TRBV7-9	TRBJ1-5	CASSAKGVNQPQHF	TGTGCCAGCAGCGCAAAGGGCGTCAATCAGCCCCAGCATTTT
.	.	13	TRBV4-1	TRBJ2-1	CASSTHRGDEQFF	TGCGCCAGCAGCACCCACCGGGGCGATGAGCAGTTCTTC
.	TRBD2	13	TRBV27	TRBJ2-1	CASSPSRLAEQFF	TGTGCCAGCAGTCCGAGTCGACTAGCTGAGCAGTTCTTC
once	.	14	TRBV4-1	TRBJ2-7	CASTPRGGSHEQYF	TGCGCCAGCACCCCGAGAGGAGGGAGTCACGAGCAGTACTTC
.	.	15	TRBV5-5	TRBJ1-2	CASSYLGTPNYGYTF	TGTGCCAGCAGCTATCTTGGGACACCGAACTATGGCTACACCTTC
.	.	15	TRBV10-1	TRBJ1-2	CASNKVTGLFRGYTF	TGCGCCAGCAACAAAGTAACAGGGCTGTTTCGCGGCTACACCTTC
.	.	11	TRBV2	TRBJ2-3	CASSDTDTQYF	TGTGCCAGCAGTGACACAGATACGCAGTATTTT
.	.	12	TRBV11-2	TRBJ2-1	CASSLDYRTTFF	TGTGCCAGCAGCTTAGATTACAGGACGACGTTCTTC
.	.	14	TRBV6-5	TRBJ2-7	CASSYRDSHYEQYF	TGTGCCAGCAGTTACCGAGACAGCCACTACGAGCAGTACTTC
.	TRBD2	18	TRBV19	TRBJ2-1	CASSMVGGLAGSYNEQFF	TGTGCCAGTAGTATGGTCGGCGGACTAGCGGGATCTTACAATGAGCAGTTCTTC
.	.	16	TRBV4-2	TRBJ2-3	CASSPRVTPPTDTQYF	TGTGCCAGCAGCCCTCGAGTGACCCCCCCCACAGATACGCAGTATTTT
.	.	13	TRBV19	TRBJ2-1	CASSMAWGNEQFF	TGTGCCAGTAGTATGGCATGGGGCAATGAGCAGTTCTTC
.	.	15	TRBV27	TRBJ1-4	CASRAQGRTNEKLFF	TGTGCCAGCAGGGCTCAGGGGAGAACTAATGAAAAACTGTTTTTT
.	TRBD1	14	TRBV27	TRBJ2-2	CASGQGLNTGELFF	TGTGCCAGCGGACAGGGGTTGAACACCGGGGAGCTGTTTTTT
.	.	14	TRBV27	TRBJ2-7	CASSFDGVGYEQYF	TGTGCCAGCAGTTTTGACGGGGTGGGCTACGAGCAGTACTTC
once	.	14	TRBV18	TRBJ2-5	CASSHRDGEETQYF	TGTGCCAGCTCACACCGGGACGGGGAAGAGACCCAGTACTTC
.	TRBD1	17	TRBV5-1	TRBJ1-2	CASSPVGQGPTTYGYTF	TGCGCCAGCAGCCCTGTGGGACAGGGGCCCACTACCTATGGCTACACCTTC
.	TRBD1	13	TRBV9	TRBJ1-2	CASSPQGANGYTF	TGTGCCAGCAGCCCCCAGGGGGCAAATGGCTACACCTTC
.	TRBD1	12	TRBV7-8	TRBJ2-7	CASSDRAYEQYF	TGTGCCAGCTCGGACAGGGCCTACGAGCAGTACTTC
.	.	15	TRBV7-9	TRBJ2-7	CASSLVRDPAYEQYF	TGTGCCAGCAGCTTAGTAAGGGACCCCGCCTACGAGCAGTACTTC
.	TRBD2	13	TRBV6-5	TRBJ2-2	CASSLAGSGELFF	TGTGCCAGCAGTCTAGCGGGGTCCGGGGAGCTGTTTTTT
.	.	13	TRBV29-1	TRBJ2-7	CSVEDRTRTEQYF	TGCAGCGTTGAAGATCGGACCCGGACCGAGCAGTACTTC
.	.	14	TRBV5-1	TRBJ2-7	CASSFFQVTDEQYF	TGCGCCAGCAGCTTCTTCCAGGTAACCGACGAGCAGTACTTC
.	.	12	TRBV7-9	TRBJ1-1	CASSPNRVEAFF	TGTGCCAGCAGCCCTAACAGGGTTGAAGCTTTCTTT
.	TRBD1	12	TRBV10-2	TRBJ2-1	CATKDRGYEQFF	TGCGCCACCAAGGACAGGGGATATGAGCAGTTCTTC